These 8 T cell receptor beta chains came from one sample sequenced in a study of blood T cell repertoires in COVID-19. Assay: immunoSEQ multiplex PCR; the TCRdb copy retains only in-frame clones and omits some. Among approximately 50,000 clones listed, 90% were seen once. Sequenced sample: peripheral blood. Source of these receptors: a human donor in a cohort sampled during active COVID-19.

DNA of the CDR3: TGTGCCAGTAGTACCTATACAGGACCCTACGAGCAGTACTTC. Residues: CASSTYTGPYEQYF. This sequence joins TRBV19 and TRBJ2-7; D is perhaps TRBD1 (5 bases). The CDR3 is 14 amino acids. Germline V gene lookup returns CDR1 LNHDA and CDR2 SQIVND (reference sequence). Trimming took 4 bases from V and 2 from J, leaving 12 bases between them.

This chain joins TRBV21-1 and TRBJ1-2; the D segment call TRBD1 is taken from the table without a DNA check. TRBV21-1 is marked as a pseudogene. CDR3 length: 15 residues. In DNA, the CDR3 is TGTGCCAGCAGCACCTCCGGCAACAGTGGAATTGGCTACACCTTC. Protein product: CASSTSGNSGIGYTF.

This chain's CDR3 is CASRQFVNTEAFF. CDR3 coding DNA: TGTGCCAGCCGACAGTTCGTGAACACTGAAGCTTTCTTT. The chain recombines TRBV12-3 or TRBV12-4 with TRBJ1-1; TRBD1 might be the D (5 bases). CDR3 length: 13 residues. V was clipped by 8 bases and J by 0 bases, with 10 bases between them.

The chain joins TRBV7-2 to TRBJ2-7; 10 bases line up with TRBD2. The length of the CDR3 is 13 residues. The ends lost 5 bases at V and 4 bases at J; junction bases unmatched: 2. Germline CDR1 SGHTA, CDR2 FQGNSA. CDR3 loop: CASSVTSGYEQYV. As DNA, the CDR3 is TGTGCCAGCAGCGTGACTAGCGGGTACGAGCAGTACGTC.

The CDR3 loop reads CASSSRVRAPSPLHF. DNA of the CDR3: TGTGCCAGCAGCAGCCGGGTCCGCGCCCCTTCACCCCTCCACTTT. The rearrangement joins TRBV28 to TRBJ1-6; no clear D. V was clipped by 6 bases and J by 9 bases, with 18 bases between them. The CDR3 is made up of 15 amino acids. Germline V lookup: CDR1 MDHEN, CDR2 SYDVKM.

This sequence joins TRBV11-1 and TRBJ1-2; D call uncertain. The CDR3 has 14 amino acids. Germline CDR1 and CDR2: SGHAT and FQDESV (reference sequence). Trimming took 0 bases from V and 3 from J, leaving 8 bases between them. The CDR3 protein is CASSLALRDYGYTF. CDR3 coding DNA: TGTGCCAGCAGCTTAGCGCTCCGAGACTATGGCTACACCTTC.

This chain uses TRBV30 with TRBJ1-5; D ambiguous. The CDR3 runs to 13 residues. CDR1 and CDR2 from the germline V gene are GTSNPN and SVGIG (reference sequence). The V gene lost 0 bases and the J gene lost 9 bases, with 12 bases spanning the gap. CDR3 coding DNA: TGTGCCTGGAGTGTGGCCGGGTTTTTGCCCCAGCATTTT. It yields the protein CAWSVAGFLPQHF.

The CDR3 DNA is TGTGCCAGCAGCTTAGAAACAGGGAGAGGACCCGGGGCCAACGTCCTGACTTTC. Its protein is CASSLETGRGPGANVLTF. The chain is built from TRBV13 and TRBJ2-6; D may be TRBD1 (6 bases). CDR1 is PRHDT and CDR2 is FYEKMQ in the germline V gene (reference sequence). Trimming shortened V by 1 base and J by 4 bases, and 17 bases separated the two germline ends. This CDR3 has 18 amino acids.